This is a list of T cell receptor beta chains from one sample in a study of a mutant IDH1 vaccine in newly diagnosed glioma. TCRdb keeps only in-frame clones here, not all; method: immunoSEQ multiplex PCR. The table lists some 55,000 clones, over 80% of them singletons. No antigen has been identified for these receptors. The material sequenced was PBMCs, taken from a glioma patient whose treatment included an IDH1 peptide vaccine. Receptors were obtained from a middle-aged woman with glioma. The conserved cysteine and the conserved F or W are not part of the CDR3 here.

v_gene,j_gene,CDR3aa
TRBV6-1,TRBJ2-7,ASRPGRFPTYEQY
TRBV10-3,TRBJ2-7,AIGKRQDEQY
TRBV6-5,TRBJ2-7,ASRGDRYISYEQY
TRBV5-5,TRBJ1-1,ASNPQGIDTEAF
TRBV19,TRBJ2-1,ASEQRTEQF
TRBV27,TRBJ1-5,ASSLGGGGNQPQH
TRBV2,TRBJ2-1,ASSASFSYNEQF
TRBV11-2,TRBJ1-1,ASSLLLNTEAF
TRBV6-6,TRBJ1-1,ASSYGKAF
TRBV10-3,TRBJ2-7,AISDSGTRYEQY
TRBV19,TRBJ2-7,ASSMRESIAYEQY
TRBV7-2,TRBJ2-3,ASSLGTGGDTQY
TRBV6-6,TRBJ1-2,ASRPQGAGYT
TRBV7-9,TRBJ1-3,ASSLDWRSGNTIY
TRBV28,TRBJ2-7,ASSYFRDRSYEQY
TRBV19,TRBJ1-1,ASTITGGTEAF
TRBV5-8,TRBJ1-5,ASSQVRQDRMPSNQPQH
TRBV19,TRBJ2-5,ASRKDGAETQY
TRBV4-1,TRBJ2-7,ASSPPGTRIWYEQY
TRBV27,TRBJ2-7,ASSFSGQYEQY
TRBV4-2,TRBJ1-4,ASSQEGATNEKLF
TRBV18,TRBJ2-2,ASSEYSPSVTGELF
TRBV29-1,TRBJ1-1,SVVGGASRGMNTEAF